One TCR beta chain is described in this entry. No antigen is known for it. The CDR3 has 15 residues. Germline V gene sequence: CDR1 SGHNT, CDR2 YYREEE (reference sequence). V lost 5 bases and J lost 7; bases outside the gene matches: 14. These data originate in a study of cytomegalovirus exposure and HLA in healthy donors. With 60 Vbeta and 13 Jbeta primers, the PCR was carried out. Measured with immunoSEQ multiplex PCR; TCRdb has only the in-frame clones, and not every one. This table has more than 140,000 clones, 60% to 80% appearing once. Broader study findings: Across donors, presence/absence analyses took sequencing depth to be roughly uniform. High specificity and sensitivity for cytomegalovirus status were reported for the classifier.

The chain is built from TRBV5-4 and TRBJ1-2, with TRBD1 identical over 7 bases. The TCR was taken from a male donor in good health and CMV-seronegative. Sequencing used PBMCs. CDR3: CASRISQGGGGGYTF. The CDR3 bases are TGTGCCAGCAGAATTTCCCAGGGGGGCGGTGGTGGCTACACCTTC. Looking up the rest from reference TRBV5-4 and TRBJ1-2 gives the full variable domain: ETGVTQSPTHLIKTRGQQVTLRCSSQSGHNTVSWYQQALGQGPQFIFQYYREEENGRGNFPPRFSGLQFPNYSSELNVNALELDDSALYLCASRISQGGGGGYTFGSGTRLTVV.